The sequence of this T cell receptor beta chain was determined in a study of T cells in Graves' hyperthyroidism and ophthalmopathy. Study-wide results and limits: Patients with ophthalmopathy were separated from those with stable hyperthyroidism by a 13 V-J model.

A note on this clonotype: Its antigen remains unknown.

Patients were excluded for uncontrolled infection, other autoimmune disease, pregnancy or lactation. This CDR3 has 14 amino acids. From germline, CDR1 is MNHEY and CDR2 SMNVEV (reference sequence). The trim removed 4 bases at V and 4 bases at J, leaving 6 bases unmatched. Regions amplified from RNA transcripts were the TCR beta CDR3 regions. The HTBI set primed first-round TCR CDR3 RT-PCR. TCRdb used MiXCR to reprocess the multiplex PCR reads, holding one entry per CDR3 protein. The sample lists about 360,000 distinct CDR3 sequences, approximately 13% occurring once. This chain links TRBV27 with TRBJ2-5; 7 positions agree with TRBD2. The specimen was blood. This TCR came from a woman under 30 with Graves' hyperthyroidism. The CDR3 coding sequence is TGTGCCAGCAGTTGGGCGGGAGTGGGAGAGACCCAGTACTTC. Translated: CASSWAGVGETQYF.